This T cell receptor beta chain was identified during a study of T cell repertoires in cytomegalovirus infection. TCRdb reprocessed the reads with MiXCR, giving one entry per CDR3 protein. The sample has roughly 990,000 distinct CDR3 sequences, approximately 30% seen once. The V and J ends lost 3 bases and 6 bases respectively, with 8 bases between them. In germline, CDR1 is WSHSY, CDR2 SAAADI. The CDR3 totals 12 residues. A remark on this clonotype: Its antigen remains unknown.

This receptor was taken from a human donor in good health (CMV status not recorded). Some clones in this sample may be carry-over from other donors' samples. This chain joins TRBV10-2 and TRBJ1-1; D is unclear. The material sequenced was cultured CD8+ T cells from PBMCs, taken from culture after CMV antigen stimulation. The CDR3 bases are TGCGCCAGCAGTGAATTAGGGTCTGAAGCTTTCTTT. It encodes CASSELGSEAFF.